The 4 T cell receptor beta chains presented below share a single source sample, sequenced in a study of low-dose radiotherapy and immunotherapy resistance in tumors. cDNA synthesis used a TRAV/TRBV-specific primer set for both chains. The TCRs were subjected to amplification over approximately 20 PCR cycles employing a constant-region primer in conjunction with a V-primer adapter. MiXCR was run by TCRdb on the reads, yielding one entry per CDR3 protein. The sample has about 14,000 distinct CDR3 sequences; roughly 50% are singletons. These receptors all stem from a human donor with advanced metastatic prostate, ovarian, gallbladder or colorectal cancer (not recorded which). This table probably holds off-target reads from a library built for another chain.

The chain has TRBV29-1 and TRBJ2-3, with D unclear. Trimming pared 7 bases from V and 2 bases from J, leaving 7 bases between. The CDR3 extends over 11 amino acids. Germline loops: CDR1 SQVTM, CDR2 ANQGSEA. In nucleotides, the CDR3 is TGCAGCGGAACCCCCACAGATACGCAGTATTTT. This codes for CSGTPTDTQYF.

The chain links TRBV29-1 to TRBJ2-7; a weak D match, TRBD2 (6 bases). The CDR3 runs 11 residues. The germline CDR1 and CDR2 sequences are SQVTM and ANQGSEA. Trimming cost V 1 base and J 5 bases, with 6 bases left between them. CDR3 DNA: TGCAGCGTTGAAGGGGGGGACGAGCAGTACTTC. As protein: CSVEGGDEQYF.

V gene TRBV2 combines with J gene TRBJ2-5; 10 positions agree with TRBD2. The V and J ends lost 7 bases and 4 bases, in that order; junction bases with no gene match: 9. The CDR3 runs to 15 residues. CDR1 is SNHLY and CDR2 is FYNNEI in the germline V gene. The CDR3: CASTDRVAGGETQYF. The CDR3 coding sequence is TGTGCCAGCACTGATAGGGTAGCGGGGGGAGAGACCCAGTACTTC.

The V gene is TRBV13, the J gene TRBJ1-1; unclear D gene. The CDR3 is 15 amino acids. CDR1 and CDR2 (germline): PRHDT, FYEKMQ (reference sequence). Trimming removed 6 bases from V and 0 bases from J, with 14 bases in between. DNA of the CDR3: TGTGCCAGCAGGGGAGGCGGATCAATGAACACTGAAGCTTTCTTT. Amino acid sequence: CASRGGGSMNTEAFF.